These 13 T cell receptor beta chains originate from one sample sequenced in a study of T cell responses to AZD1222 COVID-19 vaccine. TCRdb's table, derived via immunoSEQ multiplex PCR, lists solely in-frame clones and lacks some. This table holds 150,000 to 200,000 clones, 85% to 95% found once. The sequencing here drew on peripheral blood, taken on day 0 of AZD1222 vaccination. All receptors come from an adult in good health.

This rearrangement joins TRBV28 to TRBJ1-5; D is unclear. Trimming shortened V by 5 bases and J by 1 base, and 12 bases separated the two germline ends. The CDR3 loop spans 15 amino acids. Per the germline V gene, CDR1 is MDHEN and CDR2 is SYDVKM. CDR3 bases: TGTGCCAGCAGTCTAGGGAATCGGAGCAATCAGCCCCAGCATTTT. As protein: CASSLGNRSNQPQHF.

This sequence joins TRBV5-1 and TRBJ2-2, with D possibly called TRBD1 or TRBD2 (5 bases each). The CDR3 extends over 14 amino acids. The V gene lost 5 bases and the J gene lost 0 bases, with 8 bases spanning the gap. Germline V gene lookup returns CDR1 SGHRS and CDR2 YFSETQ. The CDR3 nucleotides read TGCGCCAGCAGACGGGACGCGAACACCGGGGAGCTGTTTTTT. This translates into CASRRDANTGELFF.

The chain has TRBV5-5 and TRBJ2-2, with D unresolved. V lost 5 bases and J lost 4, with 12 bases in between. Germline V gives CDR1 SGHKS, CDR2 YYEKEE (reference sequence). This CDR3 has 14 amino acids. This CDR3 is CASRQGGVTGELFF. The CDR3 bases are TGTGCCAGCAGGCAAGGTGGGGTCACCGGGGAGCTGTTTTTT. Supplemented by reference TRBV5-5 and TRBJ2-2, the full variable domain reads DAGVTQSPTHLIKTRGQQVTLRCSPISGHKSVSWYQQVLGQGPQFIFQYYEKEERGRGNFPDRFSARQFPNYSSELNVNALLLGDSALYLCASRQGGVTGELFFGEGSRLTVL.

This chain connects TRBV30 to TRBJ1-2; perhaps TRBD1 as D (6 bases). The CDR3 sequence is 13 residues long. Germline CDR1 and CDR2: GTSNPN and SVGIG (reference sequence). The V end was cut by 2 bases, the J end by 8 bases, with 15 bases between. The CDR3 protein is CAWSSGGLEGYTF. Written as DNA, the CDR3 is TGTGCCTGGAGTAGTGGGGGCTTGGAGGGCTACACCTTC. Variable domain in full (rest from reference TRBV30 and TRBJ1-2): SQTIHQWPATLVQPVGSPLSLECTVEGTSNPNLYWYRQAAGRGLQLLFYSVGIGQISSEVPQNLSASRPQDRQFILSSKKLLLSDSGFYLCAWSSGGLEGYTFGSGTRLTVV.

The chain couples TRBV6-5 to TRBJ2-7; possible D gene TRBD1, 6 bases. Germline V gene lookup returns CDR1 MNHEY and CDR2 SVGAGI. The CDR3 has 13 residues. Trimming left V 6 bases short and J 6 bases short, with 15 bases between. CDR3 residues: CASRLLARGEQYF. The CDR3 DNA reads as TGTGCCAGCAGACTCCTCGCCAGGGGCGAGCAGTACTTC.

CDR3 sequence reads: CASSESGGPETQYF. As DNA, the CDR3 is TGCGCCAGCAGTGAGTCGGGGGGGCCCGAGACCCAGTACTTC. V gene TRBV10-1 combines with J gene TRBJ2-5, with D tentatively TRBD2 (7 bases). The CDR3 consists of 14 residues. The germline V gene has CDR1 WNHNN and CDR2 SYGVQD (reference sequence). The V gene lost 0 bases and the J gene lost 5 bases, with 10 bases spanning the gap.

The chain joins TRBV3-1 (or the pseudogene TRBV3-2) to TRBJ1-1; D unclear. V lost 4 bases to trimming and J lost 6 bases, with 12 bases between them. The CDR3 loop spans 13 amino acids. Germline loops: CDR1 LGHDT, CDR2 YNNKEL (reference sequence). CDR3 loop: CASSPPYGSEAFF. DNA for the CDR3: TGTGCCAGCAGCCCCCCGTATGGGTCTGAAGCTTTCTTT.

The rearrangement joins TRBV7-2 to TRBJ2-7, with TRBD1 matching over 7 bases. The CDR3 is 14 amino acids. CDR1 and CDR2 from the germline V gene are SGHTA and FQGNSA. Trimming cost V 1 base and J 9 bases; bases outside gene matches: 9. CDR3 sequence (DNA): TGTGCCAGCAGCTTAGTAGGTGGACAGGTTGGGCAGTACTTC. It encodes CASSLVGGQVGQYF.

The chain carries TRBV27 and TRBJ2-7; D ambiguous. This CDR3 contains 13 residues. The germline V and J ends were trimmed by 0 bases and 1 base, with 4 bases remaining between them. Germline lookup yields CDR1 MNHEY and CDR2 SMNVEV (reference sequence). CDR3 amino acids: CASSLSYSYEQYF. For the CDR3, the DNA is TGTGCCAGCAGTTTATCCTATTCCTACGAGCAGTACTTC.

The V and J genes are TRBV5-1 and TRBJ2-5, with 16 bases fitting TRBD2. The CDR3 has 17 residues. V trimming: 3 bases; J trimming: 5 bases; junction bases outside the gene matches: 7. Germline V gene sequence: CDR1 SGHRS, CDR2 YFSETQ. CDR3 bases: TGCGCCAGCAGCTCCGGGACTAGCGGGGGGGCATGGGAGACCCAGTACTTC. It yields the protein CASSSGTSGGAWETQYF.

V is TRBV15 and J is TRBJ1-2, with a weak D call TRBD1 (5 bases). Germline CDR1 and CDR2: LNHNV and YYDKDF (reference sequence). V was pared by 1 base and J by 3 bases, with 15 bases between. There are 16 residues in the CDR3. The CDR3: CATSRVPLPRDYGYTF. Written as DNA, the CDR3 is TGTGCCACCAGCAGAGTCCCACTTCCCAGGGACTATGGCTACACCTTC.

This chain connects TRBV10-1 to TRBJ1-6, with D hard to call. V was trimmed by 4 bases and J by 9 bases, leaving 10 bases between them. This CDR3 is 13 amino acids long. In germline, CDR1 is WNHNN, CDR2 SYGVQD (reference sequence). As DNA, the CDR3 is TGCGCCAGCAGTGGCGGCGGCCGTTCACCCCTCCACTTT. Its protein product is CASSGGGRSPLHF.

The rearrangement joins TRBV14 to TRBJ2-3; D remains ambiguous. Germline V gene lookup returns CDR1 SGHDN and CDR2 FVKESK. V was pared by 1 base and J by 4 bases, with 12 bases between. The CDR3 runs to 15 residues. This chain's CDR3 is CASSQGWGNPDTQYF. The CDR3 region has the DNA TGTGCCAGCAGCCAAGGCTGGGGAAACCCAGATACGCAGTATTTT.